This T cell receptor (beta chain) came from a study of T cell responses to AZD1222 COVID-19 vaccine. The table came from immunoSEQ multiplex PCR; TCRdb's copy has only in-frame clones and leaves some out. The table shows about 130,000 clones, with approximately 88% occurring only once. The V gene's germline CDR1 is SGDLS and CDR2 YYNGEE. This CDR3 has 19 residues. Trimming took 2 bases from V and 0 from J; bases not matched to a gene: 10. The material sequenced was peripheral blood, taken on day 0 of AZD1222 vaccination. The clonotype comes from an adult in good health. This chain joins TRBV9 and TRBJ2-2; 10 nucleotides line up with TRBD2. The CDR3, as DNA: TGTGCCAGCAGCGTTCGAGGGGCTAGCGGGGGCTCGAACACCGGGGAGCTGTTTTTT. It codes for CASSVRGASGGSNTGELFF.